The TCR beta chain under discussion was sequenced for a study of T cells in localized non-small cell lung cancer. Germline CDR1 reads MGHRA; CDR2 reads YSYEKL. The length of the CDR3 is 16 residues. Deletions cut 0 bases from V and 4 bases from J, with 12 bases between. Sequencing used immunoSEQ multiplex PCR; TCRdb keeps in-frame clones, though not all of them. This sample has over 900 clones, with approximately 31% found just once. This rearrangement joins TRBV4-1 to TRBJ1-4; no clear D gene. Specimen: normal lung tissue next to the tumor, collected before any cancer treatment. This sequence was found in a female donor aged 60 or older with stage III squamous cell lung carcinoma. CDR3 nucleotide sequence: TGCGCCAGCAGCCAAGAAGTGCGGCGGTTTAATGAAAAACTGTTTTTT. Amino acids: CASSQEVRRFNEKLFF.